The next 4 T cell receptor beta chains were all read from a single sample in a study of shared clonotypes between healthy human individuals. Profiling relied on immunoSEQ multiplex PCR, and the TCRdb table lists in-frame clones only, not all of them. This table has fewer than 2.5 million clones, over 85% appearing once. The sequenced material came from naive CD4+ T cells from PBMCs. Subset described: CD45RA+ positively selected. These receptors all come from a man in his late teens or twenties in good health. Some clones in this sample may be carry-over from other donors' samples.

The chain carries TRBV5-1 and TRBJ1-1; tentatively, D is TRBD1 (5 bases). The length of the CDR3 is 15 residues. The germline V gene encodes CDR1 SGHRS and CDR2 YFSETQ. V was clipped by 0 bases and J by 1 base, with 10 bases between them. The CDR3 protein is CASSLGPRENTEAFF. CDR3 DNA sequence: TGCGCCAGCAGCTTGGGGCCCAGGGAGAACACTGAAGCTTTCTTT.

The J gene is TRBJ2-7, the V gene TRBV10-3, with no clear D. CDR1 and CDR2 from the germline V gene are ENHRY and SYGVKD. The CDR3 extends over 13 amino acids. Trimming removed 4 bases at V and 4 bases at J, with 11 bases between. As DNA, the CDR3 is TGTGCCATCAGTGCTGCCCTGGTTTACGAGCAGTACTTC. Protein: CAISAALVYEQYF.

Turning to this clone: Here the CDR3 omits its conserved ending phenylalanine or tryptophan, so a read error is the likely source. No DNA is shown, since the ends of the CDR3 on it are uncertain; the CDR3 is the one TCRdb lists. The rearrangement uses TRBV10-1 and TRBJ1-4; TRBD1, as called in the table, went unchecked against the DNA. The CDR3 is 11 residues long, ends included. Germline V gives CDR1 WNHNN, CDR2 SYGVQD (reference sequence). The CDR3 sequence: CAVHWFPGQGA.

This clone has more than one count but fewer than ten. The chain has TRBV18 and TRBJ1-2, with TRBD1 matching over 9 bases. The length of the CDR3 is 13 residues. Germline V gene data show CDR1 as KGHSH and CDR2 as LQKENI. V trimming: 6 bases; J trimming: 8 bases; junction bases outside the gene matches: 7. CDR3 sequence: CASSPEDRGGYTF. Written as DNA, the CDR3 is TGTGCCAGCTCTCCTGAGGACAGGGGAGGCTACACCTTC.